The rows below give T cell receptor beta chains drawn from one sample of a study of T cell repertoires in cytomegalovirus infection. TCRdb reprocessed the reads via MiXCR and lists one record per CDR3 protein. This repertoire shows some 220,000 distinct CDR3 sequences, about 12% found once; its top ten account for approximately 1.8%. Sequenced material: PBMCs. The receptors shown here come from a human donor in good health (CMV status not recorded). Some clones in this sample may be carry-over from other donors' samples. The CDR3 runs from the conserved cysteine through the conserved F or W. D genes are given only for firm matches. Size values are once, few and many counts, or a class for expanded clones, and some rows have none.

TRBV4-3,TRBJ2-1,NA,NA,TGCGCCAGCAGCCAAGAAGTAGGTCCCCGGAGTGAGCAGTTCTTC,CASSQEVGPRSEQFF
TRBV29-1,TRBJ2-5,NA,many,TGCAGCGTTTCCGGCCCCGATGGGGAGACCCAGTACTTC,CSVSGPDGETQYF
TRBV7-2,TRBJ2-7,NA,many,TGTGCCAGCAGCTTAGAGATCAGTCACGAGCAGTACTTC,CASSLEISHEQYF
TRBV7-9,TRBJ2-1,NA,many,TGTGCCAGCAGCTCCACATTCCTTATCAATGAGCAGTTCTTC,CASSSTFLINEQFF
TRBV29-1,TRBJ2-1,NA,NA,TGCAGCGTGTGGGACCACTACAATGAGCAGTTCTTC,CSVWDHYNEQFF
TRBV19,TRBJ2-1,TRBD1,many,TGTGCCAGTAGTAGACAGGGGGTCTCCTACAATGAGCAGTTCTTC,CASSRQGVSYNEQFF
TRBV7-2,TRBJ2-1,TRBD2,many,TGTGCCAGCAGCTCTGAGACTAGCGGGTTCAATGAGCAGTTCTTC,CASSSETSGFNEQFF
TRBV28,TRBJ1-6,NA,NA,TGTGCCAGCAGTTTATCCTCGGGATACTCACCCCTCCACTTT,CASSLSSGYSPLHF
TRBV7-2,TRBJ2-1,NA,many,TGTGCCAGCAGCTTAAGGCGCCTTAATGAGCAGTTCTTC,CASSLRRLNEQFF
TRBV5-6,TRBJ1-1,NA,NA,TGTGCCAGCAGCCCTTGGATACGGTTAATTGGGATAAACACTGAAGCTTTCTTT,CASSPWIRLIGINTEAFF
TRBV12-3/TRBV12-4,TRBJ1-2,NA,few,TGTGCCAGCAGTCCCCGCCTGAGCGGCTACACCTTC,CASSPRLSGYTF
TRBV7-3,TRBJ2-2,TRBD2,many,TGTGCCAGCAGCTCCGGGACTAGCGTCCCGTGGGAGCTGTTTTTT,CASSSGTSVPWELFF
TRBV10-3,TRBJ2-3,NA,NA,TGTGCCATCAGGTCCCTGGCGTCGGGAACAGATACGCAGTATTTT,CAIRSLASGTDTQYF
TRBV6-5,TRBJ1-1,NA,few,TGTGCCAGCAGCACGGGCCCGGGAAAAGCTTTCTTT,CASSTGPGKAFF
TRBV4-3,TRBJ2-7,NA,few,TGCGCCAGCAGCTCACCCATCGACAGATCCCAAATCGGCGAGCAGTACTTC,CASSSPIDRSQIGEQYF
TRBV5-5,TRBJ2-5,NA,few,TGTGCCAGCATCCCATGGGCGGTGAGGGAGACCCAGTACTTC,CASIPWAVRETQYF
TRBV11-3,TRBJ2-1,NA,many,TGTGCCAGCAGCTTTGGGCTAGTGGACCTCAATGAGCAGTTCTTC,CASSFGLVDLNEQFF
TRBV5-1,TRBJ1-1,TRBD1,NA,TGCGCCAGCAGCGTCGGGACAGGTGAAGCTTTCTTT,CASSVGTGEAFF
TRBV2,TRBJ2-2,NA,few,TGTGCCAGCAGTATGCAGGGTACCGGGGAGCTGTTTTTT,CASSMQGTGELFF
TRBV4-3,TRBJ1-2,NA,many,TGCGCCAGCAGCCAAGATTGGAGGGCGGATAGCTATGGCTACACCTTC,CASSQDWRADSYGYTF
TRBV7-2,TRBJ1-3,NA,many,TGTGCCAGCCGCCCAGCCCCATTAGGAAACACCATATATTTT,CASRPAPLGNTIYF
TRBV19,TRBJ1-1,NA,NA,TGTGCCAGTAGCACCTTCAATGAAGCTTTCTTT,CASSTFNEAFF
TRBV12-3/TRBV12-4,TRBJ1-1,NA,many,TGTGCCAGCAGTGGCAGGGTGGGGATGAACACTGAAGCTTTCTTT,CASSGRVGMNTEAFF
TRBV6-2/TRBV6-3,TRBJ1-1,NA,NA,TGTGCCAGCAGTTTGTCGTGGGGGGACACTGAAGCTTTCTTT,CASSLSWGDTEAFF
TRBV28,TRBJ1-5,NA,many,TGTGCCAGCGGGACTGGCGTTCAGCCCCAGCATTTT,CASGTGVQPQHF
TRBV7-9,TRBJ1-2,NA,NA,TGTGCCAGCAGCCCACAATCGGGCTATGGCTACACCTTC,CASSPQSGYGYTF
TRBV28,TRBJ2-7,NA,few,TGTGCCAGCACCGCTGGCTACGAGCAGTACTTC,CASTAGYEQYF
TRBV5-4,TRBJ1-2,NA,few,TGTGCCAGCAGCTTGTATGGCGTAAACTATGGCTACACCTTC,CASSLYGVNYGYTF
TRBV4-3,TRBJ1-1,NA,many,TGCGCCAGCAGCCCTCAGTTTGACACTGAAGCTTTCTTT,CASSPQFDTEAFF
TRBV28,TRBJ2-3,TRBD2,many,TGTGCCAGCAGCCCGATAACTAGCGGGAGAGGAGATACGCAGTATTTT,CASSPITSGRGDTQYF
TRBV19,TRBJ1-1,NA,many,TGTGCCAGTACTCCTCCGGTGGCGGACACTGAAGCTTTCTTT,CASTPPVADTEAFF
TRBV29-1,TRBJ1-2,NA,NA,TGCAGCGTTCTAGGGAGGCAGAAGGTCGATGGCTACACCTTC,CSVLGRQKVDGYTF
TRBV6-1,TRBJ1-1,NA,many,TGTGCCAGCAGTGGACGTGAGAACACTGAAGCTTTCTTT,CASSGRENTEAFF
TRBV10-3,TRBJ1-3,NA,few,TGTGCCATCAGTAATGCAGGGTCGCGCGGAAACACCATATATTTT,CAISNAGSRGNTIYF
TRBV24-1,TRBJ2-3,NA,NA,TGTGCCACCAGTGATTCCTCTAGCGTAAGCACAGATACGCAGTATTTT,CATSDSSSVSTDTQYF
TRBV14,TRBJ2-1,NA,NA,TGTGCCAGCAGCCGAACGGACAATGAGCAGTTCTTC,CASSRTDNEQFF
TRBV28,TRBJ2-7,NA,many,TGTGCCAGCGGGGGACCGAACTCCTACGAGCAGTACTTC,CASGGPNSYEQYF
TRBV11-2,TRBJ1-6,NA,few,TGTGCCAGCAGCCCACAACAGGGTTTTATTTCACCCCTCCACTTT,CASSPQQGFISPLHF
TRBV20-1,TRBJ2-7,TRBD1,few,TGCAGTGCATCTAGGGGGGCAGGGGGCGTCGAGCAGTACTTC,CSASRGAGGVEQYF
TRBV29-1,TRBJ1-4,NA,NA,TGCAGCGTTGTGGGGGTACAGGAAAAACTGTTTTTT,CSVVGVQEKLFF
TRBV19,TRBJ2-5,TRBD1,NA,TGTGCCAGTAGTGTCGACCGGGACAGGGGGCGTCGAGAGACCCAGTACTTC,CASSVDRDRGRRETQYF
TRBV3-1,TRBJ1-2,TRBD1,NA,TGTGCCAGCAGCCAAGATCGGGCCCAGGGGGACTATGGCTACACCTTC,CASSQDRAQGDYGYTF
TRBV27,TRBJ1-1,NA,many,TGTGCCAGCAGTTTATTGGGGGACATGAACACTGAAGCTTTCTTT,CASSLLGDMNTEAFF
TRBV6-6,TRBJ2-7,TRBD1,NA,TGTGCCAGCAGTAGGACCGGGACAGGGGGCGTATACGAGCAGTACTTC,CASSRTGTGGVYEQYF
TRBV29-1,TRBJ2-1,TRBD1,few,TGCAGCGTTGAACCTCAACAGGGGGGCAATGAGCAGTTCTTC,CSVEPQQGGNEQFF
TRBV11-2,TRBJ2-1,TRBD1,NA,TGTGCCAGCAGCTTAGGAGCAGGGGGCTATGAGCAGTTCTTC,CASSLGAGGYEQFF
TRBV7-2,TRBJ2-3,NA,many,TGTGCCAGCAGCTTTGACAGTAGCACAGATACGCAGTATTTT,CASSFDSSTDTQYF
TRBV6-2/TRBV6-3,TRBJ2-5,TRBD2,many,TGTGCCAGCAGTTTCCCAGGCGGGGGGAAAGAGACCCAGTACTTC,CASSFPGGGKETQYF
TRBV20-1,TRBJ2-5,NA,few,TGCAGTGCTAGAGATCGTGTGGGGCTAGAGACCCAGTACTTC,CSARDRVGLETQYF
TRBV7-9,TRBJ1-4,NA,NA,TGTGCCAGCAGCGCACGACCGCCGGCCGATGAAAAACTGTTTTTT,CASSARPPADEKLFF
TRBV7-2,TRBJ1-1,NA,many,TGTGCCAGCAGCCCGCGGGCGGGGGCGGACACTGAAGCTTTCTTT,CASSPRAGADTEAFF
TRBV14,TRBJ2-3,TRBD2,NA,TGTGCCAGCAGCCACCCGGGAGGGTATTCAGATACGCAGTATTTT,CASSHPGGYSDTQYF
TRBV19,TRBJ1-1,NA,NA,TGTGCCAGTAGTACCATCACCGGGGCAACGAACACTGAAGCTTTCTTT,CASSTITGATNTEAFF
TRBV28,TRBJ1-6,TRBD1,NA,TGTGCCAGCAGTTTCGGTTTAGGGACAGGGCGGAATTCACCCCTCCACTTT,CASSFGLGTGRNSPLHF
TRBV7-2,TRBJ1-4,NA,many,TGTGCCAGCAGCTTCCGCCAGGATAATGAAAAACTGTTTTTT,CASSFRQDNEKLFF